The 15 T cell receptor beta chains presented below share a single source sample, sequenced in a study of OX40 agonist ivuxolimab in advanced cancers. Libraries were prepared by immunoSEQ multiplex PCR; TCRdb keeps only in-frame clonotypes and omits some of them. The table has 40,000 to 60,000 clones, roughly 85% seen once. The sample consisted of CD4+ or CD8+ T cells sorted from blood, taken in a trial of the OX40 agonist ivuxolimab. The receptor source for this set is an adult with an advanced solid tumor such as melanoma, head and neck, liver or kidney cancer.

The CDR3 loop reads CAIHTYRGRVYEQYF. CDR3 sequence (DNA): TGTGCCATCCATACCTACAGGGGGCGAGTCTACGAGCAGTACTTC. This sequence joins TRBV9 and TRBJ2-7; TRBD1 aligns across 9 bases. The CDR3 totals 15 residues. The junction had 13 bases not matched to a gene; V was cut back by 9 bases and J by 3 bases. Germline CDR1 is SGDLS and CDR2 is YYNGEE.

The rearrangement uses TRBV7-8 and TRBJ1-3; D gene uncertain. Germline V CDR1 and CDR2: SGHVS, FQNEAQ. V lost 2 bases and J lost 4, with 12 bases in between. The length of the CDR3 is 15 residues. CDR3 bases: TGTGCCAGCAGCTTAAGTTGGGAAGGGGGAAACACCATATATTTT. Its translation: CASSLSWEGGNTIYF.

Here the CDR3 reads CASRAREGSSYEQYF. The CDR3 DNA reads TGTGCCAGTAGGGCACGGGAGGGATCCTCCTACGAGCAGTACTTC. V usage is TRBV19 and J usage is TRBJ2-7; 8 nucleotides match TRBD2. The CDR3 has 15 amino acids. V trimming: 6 bases; J trimming: 0 bases; junction bases outside the gene matches: 7. Germline V gene sequence: CDR1 LNHDA, CDR2 SQIVND (reference sequence).

The chain uses TRBV5-6 and TRBJ1-2; D is unclear. Germline V lookup: CDR1 SGHDT, CDR2 YYEEEE. Trimming shortened V by 7 bases and J by 6 bases, and 19 bases separated the two germline ends. CDR3 length equals 14 residues. The CDR3 DNA is TGTGCCAGCTTCTTGACCGTCAGGATTGATGGCTACACCTTC. Translated: CASFLTVRIDGYTF.

The chain uses TRBV5-4 and TRBJ1-1; weak D call: TRBD1 (5 bases). The length of the CDR3 is 16 residues. Trimming removed 0 bases from V and 8 bases from J, with 20 bases in between. Germline CDR1 is SGHNT and CDR2 is YYREEE (reference sequence). The chain's CDR3 is CASSLGRAGAGQEAFF. CDR3 nucleotides: TGTGCCAGCAGCTTGGGCAGGGCAGGAGCGGGGCAGGAAGCTTTCTTT.

The V and J genes are TRBV5-1 and TRBJ2-7; no firm D call. The CDR3 extends over 13 amino acids. V was clipped by 1 base and J by 0 bases, with 5 bases between them. In germline, CDR1 is SGHRS, CDR2 YFSETQ. Here the CDR3 reads CASSLTLSYEQYF. DNA for the CDR3: TGCGCCAGCAGCTTGACCCTCTCCTACGAGCAGTACTTC. The entire variable domain, with the rest obtained from reference TRBV5-1 and TRBJ2-7, is as follows: KAGVTQTPRYLIKTRGQQVTLSCSPISGHRSVSWYQQTPGQGLQFLFEYFSETQRNKGNFPGRFSGRQFSNSRSEMNVSTLELGDSALYLCASSLTLSYEQYFGPGTRLTVT.

This clone was counted a few times. The V gene is TRBV6-5, the J gene TRBJ1-5; the match to TRBD1 covers 10 bases. The trim removed 8 bases at V and 4 bases at J, leaving 5 bases unmatched. Per germline, CDR1 MNHEY and CDR2 SVGAGI. The CDR3 sequence is 14 residues long. The CDR3 DNA reads TGTGCCAGCGGGACAGGGGAAGTTAATCAGCCCCAGCATTTT. Translated, it gives CASGTGEVNQPQHF.

This chain uses TRBV7-2 with TRBJ2-2; D is ambiguous. Germline loops: CDR1 SGHTA, CDR2 FQGNSA. V lost 5 bases and J 5 bases, leaving 12 bases between the germline ends. The CDR3 sequence is 14 residues long. Here the CDR3 reads CASSRYGLTGELFF. CDR3 DNA sequence: TGTGCCAGCAGCCGGTACGGGTTAACCGGGGAGCTGTTTTTT.

In this sample, this clone is medium-sized. The chain is built from TRBV14 and TRBJ1-4, with TRBD1 as a possible D gene (6 bases). CDR1 is SGHDN and CDR2 is FVKESK in the germline V gene. The CDR3 length is 16 residues. Trimming pared 4 bases from V and 8 bases from J, leaving 20 bases between. The CDR3 DNA sequence: TGTGCCAGCAGCCTCCTAACGGGGGGCCCCTCCGAAAAACTGTTTTTT. Translated: CASSLLTGGPSEKLFF.

DNA of the CDR3: TGTGCCAGCAGTTCTAGCGGGTTCGAGGAGACCCAGTACTTC. This translates into CASSSSGFEETQYF. The rearrangement joins TRBV11-2 to TRBJ2-5; 8 bases are shared with TRBD2. The CDR3 length is 14 residues. V trimming: 6 bases; J trimming: 5 bases; junction bases outside the gene matches: 8. The V gene's germline CDR1 is SGHAT and CDR2 FQNNGV.

The CDR3 nucleotides read TGTGCCAGCAGTGACTCCCTTGGAGATACGCAGTATTTT. Its translation: CASSDSLGDTQYF. The rearrangement joins TRBV6-4 to TRBJ2-3, with unresolved D. Trimming pared 0 bases from V and 5 bases from J, leaving 6 bases between. Germline loops: CDR1 MRHNA, CDR2 SNTAGT. The CDR3 is made up of 13 amino acids.

The chain uses TRBV5-1 and TRBJ1-1, with TRBD1 matching 7 bases. This CDR3 has 16 amino acids. Germline V CDR1 and CDR2: SGHRS, YFSETQ. V shed 0 bases and J 1 base; nucleotides not matched to a gene: 6. CDR3 DNA sequence: TGCGCCAGCAGCTTGGCCGGAGGGGGCAGGAACACTGAAGCTTTCTTT. Translated, it gives CASSLAGGGRNTEAFF.

This clone was seen a few times. The chain is built from TRBV6-6 and TRBJ1-2, with a tentative D call TRBD1 (5 bases). V lost 6 bases and J lost 1, with 9 bases in between. The CDR3 runs to 13 residues. CDR1 is MNHNY, CDR2 SVGAGI, per germline (reference sequence). Here the CDR3 DNA reads TGTGCCAGCAGCCGACAGCGTAACTATGGCTACACCTTC. This translates into CASSRQRNYGYTF.

The V gene is TRBV2, the J gene TRBJ2-1; maybe TRBD2 (6 bases). The V end lost 5 bases, the J end lost 4 bases, and 6 bases lay between the germline ends. Germline V gene data show CDR1 as SNHLY and CDR2 as FYNNEI. This CDR3 region has 12 residues. In DNA form, the CDR3 reads TGTGCCAGCAGTAGCGGGTACAATGAGCAGTTCTTC. Amino acids: CASSSGYNEQFF.

The chain recombines TRBV4-1 with TRBJ2-1; D unresolved. V lost 0 bases, J lost 0 bases, and 9 bases lay in between. The germline gives CDR1 MGHRA, CDR2 YSYEKL. This CDR3 comprises 16 residues. The CDR3 loop reads CASSQDFPSSYNEQFF. CDR3 nucleotides: TGCGCCAGCAGCCAAGATTTCCCCAGCTCCTACAATGAGCAGTTCTTC.